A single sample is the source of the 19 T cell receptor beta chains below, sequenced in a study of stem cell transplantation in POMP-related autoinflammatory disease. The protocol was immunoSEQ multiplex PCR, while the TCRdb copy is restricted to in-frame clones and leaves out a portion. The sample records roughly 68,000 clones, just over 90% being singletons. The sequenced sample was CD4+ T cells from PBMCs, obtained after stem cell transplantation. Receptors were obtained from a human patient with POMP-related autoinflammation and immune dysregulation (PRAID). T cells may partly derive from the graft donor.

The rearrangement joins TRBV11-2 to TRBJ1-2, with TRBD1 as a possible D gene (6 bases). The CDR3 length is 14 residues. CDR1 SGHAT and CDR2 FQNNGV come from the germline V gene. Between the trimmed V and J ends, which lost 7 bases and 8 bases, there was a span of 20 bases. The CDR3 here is CASTYRTDPSGYTF. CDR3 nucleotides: TGTGCCAGCACCTATCGGACAGACCCCTCAGGCTACACCTTC. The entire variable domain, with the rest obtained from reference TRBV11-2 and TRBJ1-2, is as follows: EAGVAQSPRYKIIEKRQSVAFWCNPISGHATLYWYQQILGQGPKLLIQFQNNGVVDDSQLPKDRFSAERLKGVDSTLKIQPAKLEDSAVYLCASTYRTDPSGYTFGSGTRLTVV.

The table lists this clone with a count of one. This CDR3 reads CASTLGGDRHSRRHYNEQFF. The CDR3, as DNA: TGCGCCAGCACCCTTGGGGGGGACAGGCACAGTCGACGCCACTACAATGAGCAGTTCTTC. V usage is TRBV5-1 and J usage is TRBJ2-1, with D possibly matching TRBD1 (8 bases). There are 20 residues in the CDR3. The V gene's germline CDR1 is SGHRS and CDR2 YFSETQ. V was shortened by 6 bases and J by 3 bases, with 31 bases between the two germline ends.

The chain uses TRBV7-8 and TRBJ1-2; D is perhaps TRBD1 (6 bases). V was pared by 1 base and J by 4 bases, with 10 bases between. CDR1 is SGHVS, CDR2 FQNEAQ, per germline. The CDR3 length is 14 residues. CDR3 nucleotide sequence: TGTGCCAGCAGCTTAGACAGGGTCGTCTATGGCTACACCTTC. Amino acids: CASSLDRVVYGYTF.

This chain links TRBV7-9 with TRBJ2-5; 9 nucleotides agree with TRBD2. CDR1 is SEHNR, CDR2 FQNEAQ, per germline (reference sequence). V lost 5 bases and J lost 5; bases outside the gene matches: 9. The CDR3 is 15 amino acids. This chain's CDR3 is CASSRTSVSGETQYF. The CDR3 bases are TGTGCCAGCAGCAGGACTAGCGTCTCGGGGGAGACCCAGTACTTC.

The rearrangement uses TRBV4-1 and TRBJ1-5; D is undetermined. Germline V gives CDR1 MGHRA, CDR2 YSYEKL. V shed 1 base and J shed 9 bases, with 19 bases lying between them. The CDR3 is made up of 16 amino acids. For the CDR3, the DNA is TGCGCCAGCAGCCAAGCGATGGAGGGAGGAGTGGGGCCCCAGCATTTT. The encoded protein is CASSQAMEGGVGPQHF.

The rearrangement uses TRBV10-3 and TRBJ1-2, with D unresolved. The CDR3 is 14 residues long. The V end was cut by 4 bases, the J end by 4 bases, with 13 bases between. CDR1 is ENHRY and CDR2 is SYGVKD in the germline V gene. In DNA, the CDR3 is TGTGCCATCAGTGTAACACAGCTCAGCTATGGCTACACCTTC. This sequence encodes CAISVTQLSYGYTF.

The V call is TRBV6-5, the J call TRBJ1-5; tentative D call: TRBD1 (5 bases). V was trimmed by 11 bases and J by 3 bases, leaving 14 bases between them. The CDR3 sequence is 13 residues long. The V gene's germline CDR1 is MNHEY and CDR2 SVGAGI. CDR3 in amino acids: CASNRYPNQPQHF. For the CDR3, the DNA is TGTGCCTCTAACAGGTACCCCAATCAGCCCCAGCATTTT.

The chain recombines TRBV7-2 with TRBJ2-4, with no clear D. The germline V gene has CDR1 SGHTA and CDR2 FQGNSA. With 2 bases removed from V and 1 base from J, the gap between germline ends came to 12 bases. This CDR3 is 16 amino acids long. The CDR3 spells CASSLIGGAAKNIQYF. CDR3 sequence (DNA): TGTGCCAGCAGCTTAATAGGTGGAGCGGCCAAAAACATTCAGTACTTC.

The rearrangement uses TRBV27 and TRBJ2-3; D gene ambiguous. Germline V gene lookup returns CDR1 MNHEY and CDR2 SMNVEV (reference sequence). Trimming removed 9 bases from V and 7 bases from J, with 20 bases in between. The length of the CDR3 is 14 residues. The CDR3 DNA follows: TGTGCCAGTTCCTCTGAGATGGGCGGCAATACGCAGTATTTT. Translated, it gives CASSSEMGGNTQYF.

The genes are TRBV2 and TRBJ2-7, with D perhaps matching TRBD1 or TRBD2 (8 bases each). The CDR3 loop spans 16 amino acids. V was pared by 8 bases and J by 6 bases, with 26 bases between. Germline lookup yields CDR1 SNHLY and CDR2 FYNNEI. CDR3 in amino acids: CASRRGQAGGLGEQYF. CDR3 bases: TGTGCCAGCCGTAGGGGACAGGCGGGGGGTCTAGGCGAGCAGTACTTC.

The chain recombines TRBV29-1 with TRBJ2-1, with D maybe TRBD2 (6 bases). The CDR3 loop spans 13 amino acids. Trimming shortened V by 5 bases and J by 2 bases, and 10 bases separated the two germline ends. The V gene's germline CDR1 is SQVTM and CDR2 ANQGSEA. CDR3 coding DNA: TGCAGCGTTCGGGAGCTCACCTACAATGAGCAGTTCTTC. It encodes CSVRELTYNEQFF.

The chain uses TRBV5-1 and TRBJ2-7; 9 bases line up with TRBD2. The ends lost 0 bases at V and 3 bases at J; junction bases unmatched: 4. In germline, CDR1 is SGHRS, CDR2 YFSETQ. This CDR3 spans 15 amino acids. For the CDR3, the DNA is TGCGCCAGCAGCTTGGGGCTAGCGGGGTTCTACGAGCAGTACTTC. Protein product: CASSLGLAGFYEQYF.

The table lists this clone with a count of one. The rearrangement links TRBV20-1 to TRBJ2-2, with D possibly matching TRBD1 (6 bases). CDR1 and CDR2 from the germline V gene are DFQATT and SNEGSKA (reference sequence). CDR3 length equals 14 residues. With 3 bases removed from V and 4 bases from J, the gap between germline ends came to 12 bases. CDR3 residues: CSASRGHFTGELFF. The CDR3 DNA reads TGCAGTGCTAGTAGGGGACACTTCACCGGGGAGCTGTTTTTT.

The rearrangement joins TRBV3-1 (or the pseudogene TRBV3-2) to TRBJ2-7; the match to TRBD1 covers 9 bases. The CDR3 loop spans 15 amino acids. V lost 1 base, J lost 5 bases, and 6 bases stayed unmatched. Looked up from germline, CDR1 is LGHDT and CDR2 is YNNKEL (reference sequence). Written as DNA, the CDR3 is TGTGCCAGCAGCCAAGGACAGGGGGGGATGAACGAGCAGTACTTC. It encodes CASSQGQGGMNEQYF.

CDR3 bases: TGTGCCAGCAGGGGCCCGAACACTGAAGCTTTCTTT. It encodes CASRGPNTEAFF. This chain joins TRBV28 and TRBJ1-1, with unresolved D. The V end lost 6 bases, the J end lost 1 base, and 6 bases lay between the germline ends. The CDR3 contains 12 residues. The germline CDR1 and CDR2 sequences are MDHEN and SYDVKM.

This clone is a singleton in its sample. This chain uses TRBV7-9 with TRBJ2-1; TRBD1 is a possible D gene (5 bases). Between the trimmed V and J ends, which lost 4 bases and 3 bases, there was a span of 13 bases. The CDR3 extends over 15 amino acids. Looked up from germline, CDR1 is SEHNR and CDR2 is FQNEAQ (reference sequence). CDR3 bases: TGTGCCAGCAGCTCCCTTAGGGGAAACTACAATGAGCAGTTCTTC. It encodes CASSSLRGNYNEQFF.

CDR3 loop: CASSALAGLDYEQYV. The CDR3 DNA sequence: TGTGCCAGCAGCGCCCTCGCGGGGTTGGACTACGAGCAGTACGTC. This chain joins TRBV5-5 and TRBJ2-7; the D gene is possibly TRBD2 (6 bases). Germline lookup yields CDR1 SGHKS and CDR2 YYEKEE (reference sequence). The CDR3 covers 15 residues. Between the trimmed V and J ends, which lost 4 bases and 3 bases, there was a span of 17 bases.

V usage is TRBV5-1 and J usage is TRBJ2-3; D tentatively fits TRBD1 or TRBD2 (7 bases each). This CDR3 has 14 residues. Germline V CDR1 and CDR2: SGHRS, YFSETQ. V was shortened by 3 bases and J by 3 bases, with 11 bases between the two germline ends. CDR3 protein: CASSSRGGTDTQYF. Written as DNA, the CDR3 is TGCGCCAGCAGCTCCAGGGGGGGAACAGATACGCAGTATTTT.

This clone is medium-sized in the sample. CDR3 in amino acids: CASRHPPGEQYF. The CDR3 DNA sequence: TGTGCCAGCAGGCATCCGCCGGGCGAGCAGTACTTC. The V and J genes are TRBV7-3 and TRBJ2-7, with D hard to call. Between the trimmed V and J ends, which lost 6 bases and 6 bases, there was a span of 12 bases. The CDR3 length is 12 residues. Per germline, CDR1 SGHTA and CDR2 FQGTGA. The whole variable domain, remainder taken from reference TRBV7-3 and TRBJ2-7, is GAGVSQTPSNKVTEKGKYVELRCDPISGHTALYWYRQSLGQGPEFLIYFQGTGAADDSGLPNDRFFAVRPEGSVSTLKIQRTERGDSAVYLCASRHPPGEQYFGPGTRLTVT.